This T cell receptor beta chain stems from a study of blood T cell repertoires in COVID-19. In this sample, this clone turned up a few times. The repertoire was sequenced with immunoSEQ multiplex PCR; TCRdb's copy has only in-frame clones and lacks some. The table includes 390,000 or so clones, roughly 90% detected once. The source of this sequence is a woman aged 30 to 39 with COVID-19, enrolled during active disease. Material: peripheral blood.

CDR3 DNA sequence: TGTGCCAGCAGCTCGCTGCGCGCTGGGGGCAGACGTGAAAAACTGTTTTTT. Amino acids: CASSSLRAGGRREKLFF. The rearrangement links TRBV5-4 to TRBJ1-4, with D perhaps matching TRBD1 (6 bases). Per the germline V gene, CDR1 is SGHNT and CDR2 is YYREEE (reference sequence). The V end lost 3 bases, the J end lost 7 bases, and 22 bases lay between the germline ends. This CDR3 is built from 17 residues.